This TCR beta chain appears in the sequencing data of a study of control samples from healthy donors and cancer patients. Clones were sequenced by immunoSEQ multiplex PCR, and TCRdb holds only the in-frame ones, with some missing. The sample consists of 50,000 or so clones, roughly 95% of them appearing once. CDR1 is GTSNPN and CDR2 is SVGIG in the germline V gene (reference sequence). Trimming took 0 bases from V and 2 from J, leaving 12 bases between them. CDR3 size: 15 residues. The sample consisted of blood. This chain connects TRBV30 to TRBJ2-3; no firm D call. This sequence was found in a woman between 18 and 29 years old in good health. The CDR3 region has the DNA TGTGCCTGGAGTGTACGGGTCTCTTACACAGATACGCAGTATTTT. The encoded protein is CAWSVRVSYTDTQYF. Full variable domain (rest looked up from reference TRBV30 and TRBJ2-3): SQTIHQWPATLVQPVGSPLSLECTVEGTSNPNLYWYRQAAGRGLQLLFYSVGIGQISSEVPQNLSASRPQDRQFILSSKKLLLSDSGFYLCAWSVRVSYTDTQYFGPGTRLTVL.